This T cell receptor beta chain was documented in a study of CD8 T cells in Susac syndrome. The study, taken as a whole, reports: The number of individuals included in the study's TCR sequencing and HLA analysis was acknowledged as relatively small.

The V gene lost 5 bases and the J gene lost 6 bases, with 8 bases spanning the gap. The CDR3 spans 12 residues. From germline, CDR1 is SGHTA and CDR2 FQGNSA. From blood CD8+ and CD4+ T cells, TCR beta sequences were generated. FACS was used to enrich TEMRA cells, whereas the CD8+ and CD4+ T cells were obtained by negative isolation. With regard to this clonotype: Antigen: not known.

The RNA input was roughly 0.45 to 1 ug, and it was reverse transcribed with random hexamers. Multiplex immunoSEQ PCR targeted 54 Vbeta and 13 Jbeta TCR beta segments. TCRdb recomputed calls from the immunoSEQ multiplex PCR reads with MiXCR, one row per CDR3 protein. The sample lists approximately 170,000 distinct CDR3 sequences; around 95% were seen once. Material for sequencing was CD4+ T cells from PBMCs. The receptor was isolated from a human donor in good health. This chain links TRBV7-2 with TRBJ2-1; D is perhaps TRBD2 (6 bases). The CDR3 DNA is TGTGCCAGCAGCGGTAGCGGCAATGAGCAGTTCTTC. Its protein is CASSGSGNEQFF.